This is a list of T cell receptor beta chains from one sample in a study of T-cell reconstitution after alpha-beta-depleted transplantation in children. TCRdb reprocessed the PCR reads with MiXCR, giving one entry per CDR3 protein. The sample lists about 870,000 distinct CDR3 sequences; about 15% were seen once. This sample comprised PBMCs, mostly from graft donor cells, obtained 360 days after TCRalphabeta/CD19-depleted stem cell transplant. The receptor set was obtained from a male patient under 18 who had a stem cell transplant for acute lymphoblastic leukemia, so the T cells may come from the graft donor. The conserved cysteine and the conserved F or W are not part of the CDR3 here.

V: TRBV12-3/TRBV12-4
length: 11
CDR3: ASSPAHTSEQY

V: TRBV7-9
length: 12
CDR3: ASSWDISSYEQY

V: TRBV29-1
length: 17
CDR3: SVEYRGRLAKRAKNIQY

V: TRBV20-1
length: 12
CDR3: SARGVSRDTEAF

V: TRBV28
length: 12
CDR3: ASRRTSGTYEQY

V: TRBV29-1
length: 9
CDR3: SAGRGTEAF

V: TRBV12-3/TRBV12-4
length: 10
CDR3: ASSSPANIQY

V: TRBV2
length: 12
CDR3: ASRADRGPYEQY

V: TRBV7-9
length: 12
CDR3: ASSLNAAPYEQY

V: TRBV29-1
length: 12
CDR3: SVARQGGNTEAF

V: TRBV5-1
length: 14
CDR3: ASSPAWRTYTDEQF

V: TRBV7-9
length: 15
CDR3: ASSPQPRLAGMLGSF

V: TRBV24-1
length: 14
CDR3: ATEPARPKTKFAQF

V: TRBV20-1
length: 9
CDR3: SAKGWTEAF

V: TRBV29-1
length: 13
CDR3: SDENGGAGTDTQY

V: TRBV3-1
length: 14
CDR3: ASSRPGLNSYNEQF

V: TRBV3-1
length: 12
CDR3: ASSQGTAGNTIY

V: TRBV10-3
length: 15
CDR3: AISGETGQLRQETQY

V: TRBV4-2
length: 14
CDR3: ASSQESLAGDNEQY

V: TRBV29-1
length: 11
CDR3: SVECPYTDTQY

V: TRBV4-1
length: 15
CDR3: ASSPRRSSGSFDEQF

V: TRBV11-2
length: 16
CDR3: ASSYRAGMTSGRREQF

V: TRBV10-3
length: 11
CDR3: AIGAGGFYEQY

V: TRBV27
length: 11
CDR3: ASSQTIPGELF

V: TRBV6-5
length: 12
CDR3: ASSLQAGWAEAF

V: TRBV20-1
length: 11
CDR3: SAREEYNSPLH

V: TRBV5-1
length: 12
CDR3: ASSLERATYEQY

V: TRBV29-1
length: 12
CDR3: SVVRDRGPNEQF

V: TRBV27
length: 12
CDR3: ASSLSSVSYEQY

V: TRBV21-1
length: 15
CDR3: ASTKSIAEFAKNIQY

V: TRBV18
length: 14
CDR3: ASSERQRLSYNEQF

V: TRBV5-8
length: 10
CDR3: ASSTPGLEQY

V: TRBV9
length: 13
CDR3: ASTVGSGGSYEQY

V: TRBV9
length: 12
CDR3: ASSVELVGYEQY

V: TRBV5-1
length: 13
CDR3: ASSLARNDGDTQY

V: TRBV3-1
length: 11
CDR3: ASSRQGEGSLH

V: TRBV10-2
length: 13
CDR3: ASRRTPGYTGELF

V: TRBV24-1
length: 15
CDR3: ATSDHPRSGPLNEQF

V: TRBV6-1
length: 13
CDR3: ASRKGLGSTDTQY

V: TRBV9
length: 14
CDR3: ASSVGGQPLSYEQY

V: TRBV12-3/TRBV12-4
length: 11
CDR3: ASSLPDRDTQY

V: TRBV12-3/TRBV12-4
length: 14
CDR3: ASTSSPGTGSYEQY

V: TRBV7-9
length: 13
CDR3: ASSLLAGGSWEQY

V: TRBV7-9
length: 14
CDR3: ASSLAPGPLMDEQF

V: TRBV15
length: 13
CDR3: ATSREGLDTGELF

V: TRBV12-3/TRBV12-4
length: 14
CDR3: ASSTKRESVYNEQF

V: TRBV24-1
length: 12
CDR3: ATSPRWGKNIQY

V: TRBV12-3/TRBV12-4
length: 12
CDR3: ASSFVHAAYEQY

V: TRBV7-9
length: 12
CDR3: ASTMGPSNQPQH

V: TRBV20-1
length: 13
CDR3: SAQRQGIQQETQY

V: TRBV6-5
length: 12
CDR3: ASSYSGEKETQY

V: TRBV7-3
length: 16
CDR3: ASSPNGRRLSGANVLT

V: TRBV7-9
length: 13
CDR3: ASSRRSSGNNEQF